These 27 T cell receptor beta chains came from one sample sequenced in a study of Graves' ophthalmopathy and Graves' hyperthyroidism. Amplified TCR beta CDR3 regions were obtained using RNA transcripts as template. HTBI primers served in a first-round RT-PCR, which a second-round multiplex PCR followed. TCRdb called the multiplex PCR reads again in MiXCR, with one record for every CDR3 protein. The data hold 650,000 to 900,000 distinct CDR3 sequences, with roughly two fifths observed a single time. The sequenced sample consisted of peripheral blood. These receptors were collected from an adult man with Graves' ophthalmopathy.

The J gene is TRBJ2-7, the V gene TRBV29-1; 7 nucleotides line up with TRBD1. Looked up from germline, CDR1 is SQVTM and CDR2 is ANQGSEA. This CDR3 spans 12 amino acids. V was pared by 5 bases and J by 5 bases, with 6 bases of the junction left unmatched. The CDR3, as DNA: TGCAGCGTTAAAATAACAGGGGACGAGCAGTACTTC. Amino acids: CSVKITGDEQYF.

The table lists this clonotype with many counts. This chain joins TRBV19 and TRBJ1-1; no reliable D call. The germline gives CDR1 LNHDA, CDR2 SQIVND (reference sequence). Trimming cost V 3 bases and J 0 bases, with 14 bases left between them. CDR3 length: 16 amino acids. For the CDR3, the DNA is TGTGCCAGTAGTATCGGCCCAGACTTCATGAACACTGAAGCTTTCTTT. Its translation: CASSIGPDFMNTEAFF.

This clonotype was seen repeatedly, ten times or more. This rearrangement joins TRBV7-2 to TRBJ2-7; a weak D match, TRBD1 (6 bases). Trimming shortened V by 5 bases and J by 9 bases, and 17 bases separated the two germline ends. The germline V gene encodes CDR1 SGHTA and CDR2 FQGNSA. The CDR3 is made up of 13 amino acids. Here the CDR3 reads CASSLPTADRQYF. The CDR3 DNA reads TGTGCCAGCAGCCTCCCGACTGCGGACAGGCAGTACTTC. Variable domain in full (rest from reference TRBV7-2 and TRBJ2-7): GAGVSQSPSNKVTEKGKDVELRCDPISGHTALYWYRQSLGQGLEFLIYFQGNSAPDKSGLPSDRFSAERTGGSVSTLTIQRTQQEDSAVYLCASSLPTADRQYFGPGTRLTVT.

J is TRBJ1-5 and V is TRBV29-1; 8 bases are shared with TRBD1. This CDR3 region has 13 residues. Germline loops: CDR1 SQVTM, CDR2 ANQGSEA. V shed 6 bases and J 3 bases; nucleotides not matched to a gene: 4. CDR3 in DNA: TGCAGCGTCGGGACAGGCCCCAATCAGCCCCAGCATTTT. The encoded protein is CSVGTGPNQPQHF. The full variable domain, completed using reference TRBV29-1 and TRBJ1-5, is SAVISQKPSRDICQRGTSLTIQCQVDSQVTMMFWYRQQPGQSLTLIATANQGSEATYESGFVIDKFPISRPNLTFSTLTVSNMSPEDSSIYLCSVGTGPNQPQHFGDGTRLSIL.

About this clonotype itself: This clone may be a read error of a much larger clone one base away. The CDR3 reads CASSRQLAGQEAQCF. CDR3 nucleotide sequence: TGTGCCAGCAGCCGCCAGCTAGCGGGGCAGGAGGCCCAGTGCTTC. The V and J genes are TRBV14 and TRBJ2-5, with 9 bases aligning to TRBD2. CDR1 and CDR2 (germline): SGHDN, FVKESK. The CDR3 totals 15 residues.

The chain joins TRBV5-1 to TRBJ2-5, with 10 bases fitting TRBD1. Germline trimming cut 8 bases from V and 5 bases from J; bases unmatched to any gene: 12. The CDR3 is 15 residues long. Germline loops: CDR1 SGHRS, CDR2 YFSETQ. The DNA of the CDR3 is TGCGCCAGTTCTCGCCGGGACAGGGGCATCGAGACCCAGTACTTC. This translates into CASSRRDRGIETQYF.

This clonotype appeared a few times. V usage is TRBV9 and J usage is TRBJ2-2, with 10 bases aligning to TRBD2. With V trimmed by 2 bases and J by 2 bases, 3 bases remained unmatched. The CDR3 loop spans 16 amino acids. Germline CDR1 and CDR2: SGDLS and YYNGEE. The CDR3 DNA follows: TGTGCCAGCAGCGTCGGACTAGCGGCTAACACCGGGGAGCTGTTTTTT. Translated, it gives CASSVGLAANTGELFF.

The J gene is TRBJ2-2, the V gene TRBV7-9; 13 positions agree with TRBD2. This CDR3 is 20 amino acids long. The germline CDR1 and CDR2 sequences are SEHNR and FQNEAQ (reference sequence). V gave up 3 bases and J gave up 3 bases; unmatched junction bases: 13. CDR3 amino acids: CASSLHIPGLAGLDTGELFF. CDR3 coding DNA: TGTGCCAGCAGCTTGCACATACCGGGACTAGCGGGACTTGACACCGGGGAGCTGTTTTTT.

This chain joins TRBV7-6 and TRBJ2-7, with D possibly being TRBD2 (5 bases). The V end was cut by 5 bases, the J end by 3 bases, with 23 bases between. Germline V CDR1 and CDR2: SGHVS, FNYEAQ. The CDR3 length is 17 residues. CDR3 DNA: TGTGCCAGCAGCCAAGACTATTTTATTGAGCGGAGCTACGAGCAGTACTTC. Translated: CASSQDYFIERSYEQYF.

This clonotype came up many times. The chain uses TRBV2 and TRBJ1-5; weak D call: TRBD1 (6 bases). The CDR3 runs to 14 residues. V lost 3 bases to trimming and J lost 11 bases, with 17 bases between them. The germline V gene encodes CDR1 SNHLY and CDR2 FYNNEI. CDR3 protein: CASSDGRGSVTQHF. CDR3 DNA: TGTGCCAGCAGTGACGGCAGGGGATCAGTGACCCAGCATTTT.

In the case of this clonotype: Given the absence of the conserved phenylalanine or tryptophan at the CDR3 end, a read error is likely. The chain couples TRBV28 to TRBJ2-5; D possibly matches TRBD1 or TRBD2 (5 bases each). V was trimmed by 5 bases and J by 0 bases, leaving 16 bases between them. CDR3 length equals 16 residues. Germline CDR1 and CDR2: MDHEN and SYDVKM. The CDR3 DNA reads as TGTGCCAGCAGTCTTCCGGTGGGACCGTACCAAGAGACCCAGTACGTC. It translates to CASSLPVGPYQETQYV.

In this sample, this clonotype turned up many times. J is TRBJ1-6 and V is TRBV11-2; the match to TRBD1 covers 7 bases. From germline, CDR1 is SGHAT and CDR2 FQNNGV. This CDR3 has 15 amino acids. V lost 6 bases, J lost 7 bases, and 9 bases stayed unmatched. The CDR3 loop reads CASSPSQGLNSPLHF. The CDR3 DNA is TGTGCCAGCAGTCCCTCACAGGGGTTAAATTCACCCCTCCACTTT.

The chain joins TRBV20-1 to TRBJ1-2; possible D gene TRBD1, 5 bases. Germline-derived CDR1 and CDR2 are DFQATT and SNEGSKA (reference sequence). V was trimmed by 8 bases and J by 6 bases, leaving 7 bases between them. CDR3 length equals 9 residues. The CDR3: CSSGNGYTF. In nucleotides, the CDR3 is TGCAGTTCAGGGAATGGCTACACCTTC.

This clonotype was seen a few times. V is TRBV10-3 and J is TRBJ1-5; TRBD1 agrees at 7 bases. The CDR3 loop spans 13 amino acids. Germline CDR1 ENHRY, CDR2 SYGVKD. Unmatched junction bases numbered 9, after V lost 10 bases and J lost 6 bases. For the CDR3, the DNA is TGTGCCAGCAGGCACAGGGGCATTCAGCCCCAGCATTTT. It specifies CASRHRGIQPQHF.

The gene calls are TRBV6-2 or TRBV6-3 and TRBJ2-5; D unresolved. The V end was cut by 4 bases, the J end by 5 bases, with 14 bases between. The CDR3 runs 14 residues. Germline CDR1 and CDR2: MNHEY and SVGEGT. The CDR3 spells CASSSRPFWETQYF. The CDR3, as DNA: TGTGCCAGCAGTTCACGGCCCTTCTGGGAGACCCAGTACTTC.

The rearrangement uses TRBV20-1 and TRBJ2-7; 7 bases are shared with TRBD1. The CDR3 spans 15 residues. Germline values: CDR1 DFQATT, CDR2 SNEGSKA (reference sequence). The V and J ends lost 3 bases and 4 bases, in that order; junction bases with no gene match: 12. The DNA of the CDR3 is TGCAGTGCTAGGCCGGGCCCCGACAGGGCTTACGAGCAGTACTTC. Amino acid sequence: CSARPGPDRAYEQYF.

The V call is TRBV25-1, the J call TRBJ2-2; weak D call: TRBD2 (6 bases). V was trimmed by 9 bases and J by 3 bases, leaving 14 bases between them. The CDR3 loop spans 14 amino acids. Germline CDR1 MGHDK, CDR2 SYGVNS. Written as DNA, the CDR3 is TGTGCCAGTGGCGGGGTTATCGACACCGGGGAGCTGTTTTTT. It translates to CASGGVIDTGELFF. Filled out from reference TRBV25-1 and TRBJ2-2, the complete variable domain reads EADIYQTPRYLVIGTGKKITLECSQTMGHDKMYWYQQDPGMELHLIHYSYGVNSTEKGDLSSESTVSRIRTEHFPLTLESARPSHTSQYLCASGGVIDTGELFFGEGSRLTVL.

The rearrangement links TRBV19 to TRBJ2-5; D uncertain. The CDR3 contains 12 residues. CDR1 is LNHDA, CDR2 SQIVND, per germline (reference sequence). The V end was cut by 7 bases, the J end by 7 bases, with 13 bases between. CDR3 nucleotides: TGTGCCAGTACCACCCCCGGCGGGACCCAGTACTTC. Protein sequence: CASTTPGGTQYF.

On this clonotype: A read error may produce the germline difference seen at one junction end. V usage is TRBV6-5 and J usage is TRBJ2-7, with a weak D call TRBD2 (5 bases). This CDR3 region has 15 residues. Germline V gene lookup returns CDR1 MNHEY and CDR2 SVGAGI. The CDR3 reads CASSYPRGVSCEQYF. CDR3 coding DNA: TGTGCCAGCAGTTACCCCCGGGGTGTTTCCTGCGAGCAGTACTTC.

The gene calls are TRBV2 and TRBJ1-2, with 7 bases matching TRBD1. The CDR3 totals 13 residues. The germline CDR1 and CDR2 sequences are SNHLY and FYNNEI. V dropped 5 bases and J dropped 7; count of bases not matched to a gene: 7. This CDR3 is CASSTTGIGGYTF. The CDR3 DNA follows: TGTGCCAGCAGTACGACAGGGATTGGTGGCTACACCTTC.

The CDR3 DNA reads as TGTGCCAGCAGCGTAGTGCCGGGGGGGGCGGAAGATACGCAGTATTTT. Translation gives CASSVVPGGAEDTQYF. The chain has TRBV9 and TRBJ2-3, with 8 bases aligning to TRBD2. Germline V gives CDR1 SGDLS, CDR2 YYNGEE. The ends lost 0 bases at V and 5 bases at J; junction bases unmatched: 8. The CDR3 covers 16 residues.

This chain uses TRBV5-4 with TRBJ2-6; D is perhaps TRBD2 (5 bases). CDR1 is SGHNT, CDR2 YYREEE, per germline (reference sequence). The V end was cut by 4 bases, the J end by 3 bases, with 17 bases between. The CDR3 is made up of 17 amino acids. The CDR3 region is CASSVEVRGLGANVLTF. CDR3 nucleotide sequence: TGTGCCAGCAGCGTAGAGGTCCGAGGGCTTGGGGCCAACGTCCTGACTTTC.

This clonotype turned up a few times. The chain carries TRBV25-1 and TRBJ1-2; 7 nucleotides agree with TRBD1. Germline assignment: CDR1 MGHDK and CDR2 SYGVNS. The CDR3 runs 15 residues. V lost 6 bases to trimming and J lost 7 bases; unmatched junction nucleotides: 14. CDR3 residues: CASSYKKTGIRGYTF. The CDR3 bases are TGTGCCAGCAGCTATAAGAAGACAGGGATCCGTGGCTACACCTTC.

The chain employs TRBV6-5 and TRBJ2-5; no clear D. V gave up 8 bases and J gave up 5 bases, with 18 bases separating them. Germline CDR1 is MNHEY and CDR2 is SVGAGI. The CDR3 covers 14 residues. The DNA for the CDR3 is TGTGCCAGCCATACGAGTCGTGCCCAGGAGACCCAGTACTTC. Its protein product is CASHTSRAQETQYF.

This clonotype was detected only a few times. This chain joins TRBV11-2 and TRBJ1-4; the match to TRBD1 covers 7 bases. This CDR3 has 15 residues. The V gene's germline CDR1 is SGHAT and CDR2 FQNNGV. V trimming: 4 bases; J trimming: 8 bases; junction bases outside the gene matches: 10. The CDR3 DNA reads TGTGCCAGCAGCTCAGACAGGGCCGGCGGCGAAAAACTGTTTTTT. Translation: CASSSDRAGGEKLFF.

Details on this clonotype: The junction departs from the called germline gene at one end, perhaps through a read error. This chain uses TRBV7-9 with TRBJ2-5, with 15 nucleotides matching TRBD2. Germline V lookup: CDR1 SEHNR, CDR2 FQNEAQ (reference sequence). There are 15 residues in the CDR3. The CDR3 is CASSLRTSGGETQYF. The CDR3 DNA is TGTGCCAGCAGCCTACGGACTAGCGGGGGGGAGACCCAATACTTC.

The V call is TRBV15, the J call TRBJ1-2; a possible D gene is TRBD1 (5 bases). The germline V gene has CDR1 LNHNV and CDR2 YYDKDF (reference sequence). The CDR3 runs to 15 residues. V gave up 1 base and J gave up 4 bases, with 13 bases separating them. The CDR3 is CATSRGTNRAYGYTF. The CDR3 DNA reads as TGTGCCACCAGCAGAGGGACAAATCGGGCCTATGGCTACACCTTC.